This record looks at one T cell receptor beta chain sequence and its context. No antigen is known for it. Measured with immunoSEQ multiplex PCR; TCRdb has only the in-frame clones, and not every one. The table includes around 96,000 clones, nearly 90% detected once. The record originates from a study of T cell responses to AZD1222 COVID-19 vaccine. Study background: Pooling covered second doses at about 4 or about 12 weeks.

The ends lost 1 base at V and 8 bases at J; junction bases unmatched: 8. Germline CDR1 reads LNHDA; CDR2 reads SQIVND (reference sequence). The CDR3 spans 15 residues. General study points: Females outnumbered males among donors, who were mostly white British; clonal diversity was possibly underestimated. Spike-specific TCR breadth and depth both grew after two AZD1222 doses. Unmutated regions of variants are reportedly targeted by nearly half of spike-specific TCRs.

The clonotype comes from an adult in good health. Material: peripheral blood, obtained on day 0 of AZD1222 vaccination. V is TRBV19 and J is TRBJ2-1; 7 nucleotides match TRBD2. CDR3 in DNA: TGTGCCAGTAGTATAGCTACCGGGAGGACGGATGAGCAGTTCTTC. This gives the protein CASSIATGRTDEQFF.